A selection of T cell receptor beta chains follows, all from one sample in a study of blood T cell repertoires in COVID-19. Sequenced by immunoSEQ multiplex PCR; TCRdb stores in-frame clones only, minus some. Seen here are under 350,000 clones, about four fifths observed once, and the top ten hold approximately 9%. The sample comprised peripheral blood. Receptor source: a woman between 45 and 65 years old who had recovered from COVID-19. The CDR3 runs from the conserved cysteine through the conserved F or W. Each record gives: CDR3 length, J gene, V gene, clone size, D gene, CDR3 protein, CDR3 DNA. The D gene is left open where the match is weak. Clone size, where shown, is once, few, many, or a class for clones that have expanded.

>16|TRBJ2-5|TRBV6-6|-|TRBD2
CASSLRLAGSQETQYF
TGTGCCAGCAGTCTTCGACTAGCGGGGAGTCAAGAGACCCAGTACTTC
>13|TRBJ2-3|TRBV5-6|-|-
CASSHRGTDTQYF
TGTGCCAGCAGCCACAGAGGGACAGATACGCAGTATTTT
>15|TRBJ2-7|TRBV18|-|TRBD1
CASSPPGTGGYEQYF
TGTGCCAGCTCACCGCCGGGGACAGGGGGCTACGAGCAGTACTTC
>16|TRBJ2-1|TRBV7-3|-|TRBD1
CASSLSRDRGANEQFF
TGTGCCAGCAGCCTATCCCGGGACAGGGGAGCTAATGAGCAGTTCTTC
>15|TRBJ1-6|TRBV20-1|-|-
CSASRGISYNSPLHF
TGCAGTGCTAGTCGAGGGATCTCCTATAATTCACCCCTCCACTTT
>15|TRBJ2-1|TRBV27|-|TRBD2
CASSLSGRAAHEQFF
TGTGCCAGCAGTTTAAGCGGGAGGGCCGCCCATGAGCAGTTCTTC
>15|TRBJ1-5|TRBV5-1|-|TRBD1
CASSLGGQGHQPQHF
TGCGCCAGCAGCTTGGGAGGACAGGGACATCAGCCCCAGCATTTT
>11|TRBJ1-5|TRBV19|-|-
CASGRSGAQHF
TGTGCCAGTGGACGTTCCGGGGCCCAGCATTTT
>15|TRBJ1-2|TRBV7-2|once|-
CASSSRVPGADGYTF
TGTGCCAGCAGCTCGAGGGTGCCAGGAGCGGATGGCTACACCTTC
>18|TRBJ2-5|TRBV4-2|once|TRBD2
CASSQEGLAGDLQKTQYF
TGTGCCAGCAGCCAAGAGGGGCTAGCGGGGGACCTCCAGAAGACCCAGTACTTC
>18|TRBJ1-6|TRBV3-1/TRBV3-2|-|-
CASSQHTQGISYNSPLHF
TGTGCCAGCAGCCAACACACACAGGGCATATCCTATAATTCACCCCTCCACTTT
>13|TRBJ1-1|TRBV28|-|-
CASSLPLGVEAFF
TGTGCCAGCAGTTTGCCACTCGGGGTTGAAGCTTTCTTT